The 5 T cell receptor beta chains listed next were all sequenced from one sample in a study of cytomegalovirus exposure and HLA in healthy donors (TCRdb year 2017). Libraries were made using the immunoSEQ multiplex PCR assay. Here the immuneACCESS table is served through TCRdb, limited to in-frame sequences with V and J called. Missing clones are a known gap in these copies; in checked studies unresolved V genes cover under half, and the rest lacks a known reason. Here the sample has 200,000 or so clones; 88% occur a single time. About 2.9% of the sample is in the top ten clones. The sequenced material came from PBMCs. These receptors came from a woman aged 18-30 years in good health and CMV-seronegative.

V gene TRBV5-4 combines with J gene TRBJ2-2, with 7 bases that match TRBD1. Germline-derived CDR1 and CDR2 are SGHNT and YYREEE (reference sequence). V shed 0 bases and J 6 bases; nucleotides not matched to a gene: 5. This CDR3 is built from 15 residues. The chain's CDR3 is CASSLARQGPGELFF. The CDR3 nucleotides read TGTGCCAGCAGCTTGGCCCGACAGGGACCCGGGGAGCTGTTTTTT.

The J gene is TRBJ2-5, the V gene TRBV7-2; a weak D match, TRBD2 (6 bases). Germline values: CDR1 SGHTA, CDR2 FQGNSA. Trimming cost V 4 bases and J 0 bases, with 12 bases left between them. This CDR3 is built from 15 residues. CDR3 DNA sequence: TGTGCCAGCAGCTCCGATTGGGGGGACCAAGAGACCCAGTACTTC. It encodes CASSSDWGDQETQYF.

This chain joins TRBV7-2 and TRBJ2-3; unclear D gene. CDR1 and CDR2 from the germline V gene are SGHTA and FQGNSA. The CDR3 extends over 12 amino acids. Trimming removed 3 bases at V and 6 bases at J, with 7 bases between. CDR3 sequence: CASSFVADTQYF. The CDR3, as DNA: TGTGCCAGCAGCTTCGTCGCGGATACGCAGTATTTT.

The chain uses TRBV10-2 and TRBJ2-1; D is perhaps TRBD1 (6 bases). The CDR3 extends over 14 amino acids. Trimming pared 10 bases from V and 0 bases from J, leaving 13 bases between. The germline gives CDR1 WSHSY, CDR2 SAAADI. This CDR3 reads CATVGADSYNEQFF. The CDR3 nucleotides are TGCGCCACCGTGGGGGCGGACTCCTACAATGAGCAGTTCTTC.

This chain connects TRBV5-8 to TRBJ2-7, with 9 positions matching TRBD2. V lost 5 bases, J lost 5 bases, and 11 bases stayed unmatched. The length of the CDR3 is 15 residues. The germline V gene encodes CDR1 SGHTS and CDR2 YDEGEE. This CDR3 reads CASSLAGRQSDEQYF. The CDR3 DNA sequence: TGTGCCAGCAGTCTAGCGGGACGACAGTCGGACGAGCAGTACTTC. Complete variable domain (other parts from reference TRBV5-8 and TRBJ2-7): EAGVTQSPTHLIKTRGQQATLRCSPISGHTSVYWYQQALGLGLQFLLWYDEGEERNRGNFPPRFSGRQFPNYSSELNVNALELEDSALYLCASSLAGRQSDEQYFGPGTRLTVT.